What follows are 10 T cell receptor beta chains derived from one specimen sequenced in a study of neoadjuvant anti-PD-1 for oral cavity cancer. Assay used: immunoSEQ multiplex PCR; TCRdb lists only in-frame clones, some missing. This sample carries 5,500 to 8,000 clones, around 80% of them seen once, and the ten largest clones take around 3.4%. The sequenced sample was PBMCs, obtained before nivolumab (anti-PD-1) treatment. Receptors were obtained from a person between 35 and 79 years old with oral cavity squamous cell carcinoma.

This clone rates as medium-sized. This chain connects TRBV5-4 to TRBJ2-5, with TRBD2 matching over 8 bases. The CDR3 contains 15 residues. J was trimmed by 6 bases and V by 3 bases; bases with no gene match: 10. CDR1 and CDR2 from the germline V gene are SGHNT and YYREEE (reference sequence). The CDR3 loop is CASSSGLVGRQTQYF. In DNA form, the CDR3 reads TGTGCCAGCAGCTCGGGACTAGTAGGGAGACAGACCCAGTACTTC.

The J gene is TRBJ2-7, the V gene TRBV6-1; D may be TRBD1 (6 bases). CDR3 length: 15 amino acids. In germline, CDR1 is MNHNS, CDR2 SASEGT. V was cut by 5 bases and J by 0 bases, with 14 bases left in between. The CDR3 DNA is TGTGCCAGCAGTATCGGGACAACGGGCTCCTACGAGCAGTACTTC. Protein sequence: CASSIGTTGSYEQYF.

The chain carries TRBV9 and TRBJ2-2, with D perhaps assigned TRBD1 or TRBD2 (5 bases each). The CDR3 has 15 amino acids. Germline values: CDR1 SGDLS, CDR2 YYNGEE. V lost 2 bases to trimming and J lost 7 bases, with 15 bases between them. The CDR3 DNA follows: TGTGCCAGCAGCGTTTGGGAAGGGACGAGCGGGGAGCTGTTTTTT. Protein product: CASSVWEGTSGELFF.

The chain recombines TRBV5-1 with TRBJ1-4; TRBD1 might be the D (6 bases). Trimming took 4 bases from V and 4 from J, leaving 11 bases between them. Germline V gene lookup returns CDR1 SGHRS and CDR2 YFSETQ. The CDR3 is made up of 14 amino acids. CDR3 sequence: CASSAGTNNEKLFF. The CDR3 DNA reads as TGCGCCAGCAGCGCCGGGACAAATAATGAAAAACTGTTTTTT.

This chain links TRBV2 with TRBJ1-6, with 7 nucleotides matching TRBD1. Germline-derived CDR1 and CDR2 are SNHLY and FYNNEI. This CDR3 region has 14 residues. V lost 8 bases, J lost 5 bases, and 6 bases stayed unmatched. CDR3 DNA: TGTGCCAGCGTGGGACAGAGAAATAATTCACCCCTCCACTTT. Translated: CASVGQRNNSPLHF.

This clone was seen a few times. The chain links TRBV7-2 to TRBJ2-1, with D perhaps TRBD1 (5 bases). CDR1 is SGHTA, CDR2 FQGNSA, per germline. The CDR3 extends over 14 amino acids. Between the trimmed V and J ends, which lost 0 bases and 8 bases, there was a span of 11 bases. The CDR3 protein is CASSLALQGHEQFF. CDR3 DNA sequence: TGTGCCAGCAGCTTAGCGCTCCAGGGCCATGAGCAGTTCTTC.

The genes are TRBV2 and TRBJ2-4; either TRBD1 or TRBD2 may supply D (5 bases each). Trimming took off 6 bases at V and 6 bases at J, with 15 bases between the two ends. The CDR3 is made up of 14 amino acids. The germline V gene has CDR1 SNHLY and CDR2 FYNNEI. Here the CDR3 DNA reads TGTGCCAGCAGAGGGGAGCCAGGAGGAAACATTCAGTACTTC. Residues: CASRGEPGGNIQYF.

V usage is TRBV7-6 and J usage is TRBJ2-5, with D hard to call. V lost 3 bases and J 5 bases, leaving 13 bases between the germline ends. The CDR3 consists of 14 residues. The germline CDR1 and CDR2 sequences are SGHVS and FNYEAQ. As DNA, the CDR3 is TGTGCCAGCAGCTTCTTCCTTCCGGGCGAGACCCAGTACTTC. Amino acid sequence: CASSFFLPGETQYF.

J is TRBJ2-7 and V is TRBV10-3, with TRBD1 as a possible D gene (6 bases). The CDR3 totals 14 residues. The germline V gene encodes CDR1 ENHRY and CDR2 SYGVKD. Trimming took 3 bases from V and 2 from J, leaving 11 bases between them. The DNA for the CDR3 is TGTGCCATCAGTGACGACAGGAGAACCTACGAGCAGTACTTC. Translating it yields CAISDDRRTYEQYF.

The CDR3 DNA reads as TGTGCCAGCACCGTGCGGGGGACTAGCGACCAAGTCTCCTACAATGAGCAGTTCTTC. Protein product: CASTVRGTSDQVSYNEQFF. This chain connects TRBV7-9 to TRBJ2-1; 10 nucleotides agree with TRBD2. The CDR3 is made up of 19 amino acids. With V trimmed by 7 bases and J by 0 bases, 15 bases remained unmatched. Per germline, CDR1 SEHNR and CDR2 FQNEAQ (reference sequence). Drawing the rest from reference TRBV7-9 and TRBJ2-1, the complete variable domain is DTGVSQNPRHKITKRGQNVTFRCDPISEHNRLYWYRQTLGQGPEFLTYFQNEAQLEKSRLLSDRFSAERPKGSFSTLEIQRTEQGDSAMYLCASTVRGTSDQVSYNEQFFGPGTRLTVL.